This paragraph covers one TCR beta chain sequence. Its specificity is not known. The sample comes from a study of CD8 T cells in Susac syndrome. Study-wide points: It was acknowledged in the study that its TCR sequencing and HLA analysis involved a relatively small number of individuals.

Germline CDR1 reads SEHNR; CDR2 reads FQNEAQ (reference sequence). CDR3 length equals 13 residues. With V trimmed by 8 bases and J by 8 bases, 9 bases remained unmatched. It was with random hexamers that about 0.45 to 1 ug RNA was reverse transcribed. TCRdb re-called the immunoSEQ multiplex PCR reads with MiXCR, one entry per CDR3 protein. The sample consists of around 62,000 distinct CDR3 sequences, 90% to 95% of them appearing once. The authors carried out high-throughput sequencing of TCR beta. They applied it to CD8+ and CD4+ T cells obtained from blood. This rearrangement joins TRBV7-9 to TRBJ1-5; 7 bases fit TRBD1. The TCR sequence derives from a human donor in good health. The source material was CD8+ T cells from PBMCs. CDR3 DNA sequence: TGTGCCAGCGGCAAAGACAGGGTTGAGCCCCAGCATTTT. Translating gives CASGKDRVEPQHF.